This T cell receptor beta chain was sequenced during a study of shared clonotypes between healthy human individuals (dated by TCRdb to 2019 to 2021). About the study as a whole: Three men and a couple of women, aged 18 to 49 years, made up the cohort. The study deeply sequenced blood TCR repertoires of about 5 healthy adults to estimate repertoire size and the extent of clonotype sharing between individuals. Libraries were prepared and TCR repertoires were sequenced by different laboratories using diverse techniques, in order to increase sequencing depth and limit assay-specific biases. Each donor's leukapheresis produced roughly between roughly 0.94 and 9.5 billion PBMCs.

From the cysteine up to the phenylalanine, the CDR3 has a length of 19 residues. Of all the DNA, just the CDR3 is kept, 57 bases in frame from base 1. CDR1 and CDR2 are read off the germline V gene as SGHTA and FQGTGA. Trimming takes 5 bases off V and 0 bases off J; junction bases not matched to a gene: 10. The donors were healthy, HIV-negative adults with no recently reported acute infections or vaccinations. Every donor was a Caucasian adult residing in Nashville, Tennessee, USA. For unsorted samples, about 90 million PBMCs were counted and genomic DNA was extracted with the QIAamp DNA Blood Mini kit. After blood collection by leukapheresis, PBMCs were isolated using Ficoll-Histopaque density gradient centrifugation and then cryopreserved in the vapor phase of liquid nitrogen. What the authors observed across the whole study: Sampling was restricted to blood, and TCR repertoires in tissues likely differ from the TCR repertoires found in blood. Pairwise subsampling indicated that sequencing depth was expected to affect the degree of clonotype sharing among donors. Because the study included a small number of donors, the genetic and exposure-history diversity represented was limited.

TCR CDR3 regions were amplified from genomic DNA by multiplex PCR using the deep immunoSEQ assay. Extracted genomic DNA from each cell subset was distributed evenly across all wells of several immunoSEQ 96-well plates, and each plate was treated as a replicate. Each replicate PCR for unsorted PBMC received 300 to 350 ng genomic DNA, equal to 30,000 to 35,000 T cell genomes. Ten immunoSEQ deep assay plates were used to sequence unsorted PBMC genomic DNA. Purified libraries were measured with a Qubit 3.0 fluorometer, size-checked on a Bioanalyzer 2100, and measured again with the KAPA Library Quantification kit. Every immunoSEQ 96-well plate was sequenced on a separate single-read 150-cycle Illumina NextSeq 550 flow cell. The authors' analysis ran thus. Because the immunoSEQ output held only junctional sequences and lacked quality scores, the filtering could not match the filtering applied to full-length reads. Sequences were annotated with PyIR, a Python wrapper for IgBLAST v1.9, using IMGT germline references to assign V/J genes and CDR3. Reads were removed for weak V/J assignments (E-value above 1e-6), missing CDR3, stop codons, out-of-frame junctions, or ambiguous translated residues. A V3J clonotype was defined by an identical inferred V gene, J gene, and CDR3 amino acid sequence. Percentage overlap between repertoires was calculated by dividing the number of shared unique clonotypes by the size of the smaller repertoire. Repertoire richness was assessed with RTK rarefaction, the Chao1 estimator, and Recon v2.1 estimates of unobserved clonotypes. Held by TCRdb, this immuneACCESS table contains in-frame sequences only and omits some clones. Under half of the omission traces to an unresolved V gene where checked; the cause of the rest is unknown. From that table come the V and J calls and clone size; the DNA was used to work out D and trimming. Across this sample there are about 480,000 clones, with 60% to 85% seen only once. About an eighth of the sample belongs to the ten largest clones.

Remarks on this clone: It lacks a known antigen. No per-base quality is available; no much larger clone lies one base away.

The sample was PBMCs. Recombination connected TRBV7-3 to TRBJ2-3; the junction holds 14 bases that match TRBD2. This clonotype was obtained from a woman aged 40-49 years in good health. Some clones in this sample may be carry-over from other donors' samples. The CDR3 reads CASSPTGTSGRVSTDTQYF. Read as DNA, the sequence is TGTGCCAGCAGCCCCACCGGGACTAGCGGGAGAGTTAGCACAGATACGCAGTATTTT.